This T cell receptor beta chain was sequenced for a study of T cell responses to AZD1222 COVID-19 vaccine. Study-wide points: Elevations in Spike-specific TCR breadth and depth followed administration of two AZD1222 doses.

The CDR3 contains 13 residues. Germline V lookup: CDR1 SNHLY, CDR2 FYNNEI. Between the trimmed V and J ends, which lost 7 bases and 5 bases, there was a span of 14 bases. With respect to this clone: Its antigen is not identified.

Repertoires were generated with immunoSEQ multiplex PCR, while TCRdb's copy carries only in-frame clones and drops some. The sample carries about 88,000 clones, 70% to 90% recorded once. This receptor was taken from an adult who received the AZD1222 COVID-19 vaccine. The chain combines TRBV2 with TRBJ2-5; D might be TRBD1 or TRBD2, each matching 5 bases. The material was peripheral blood, obtained 28 days after the second AZD1222 dose. CDR3 in amino acids: CASTWGSGETQYF. The CDR3 bases are TGTGCCAGCACCTGGGGCTCGGGGGAGACCCAGTACTTC. Based on the CDR3 plus reference TRBV2 and TRBJ2-5, the full variable domain is EPEVTQTPSHQVTQMGQEVILRCVPISNHLYFYWYRQILGQKVEFLVSFYNNEISEKSEIFDDQFSVERPDGSNFTLKIRSTKLEDSAMYFCASTWGSGETQYFGPGTRLLVL.